These 23 T cell receptor beta chains were sequenced from one sample in a study of T cell responses to AZD1222 COVID-19 vaccine. TCRdb keeps only in-frame clones here, not all; method: immunoSEQ multiplex PCR. Altogether roughly 100,000 clones are present, approximately 81% being singletons, with the ten largest covering approximately 17%. The sequencing here drew on peripheral blood, taken on day 0 of AZD1222 vaccination. These receptors were collected from an adult in good health.

The chain combines TRBV6-5 with TRBJ2-5, with D maybe TRBD2 (6 bases). The CDR3 totals 13 residues. Germline V lookup: CDR1 MNHEY, CDR2 SVGAGI. Trimming took off 2 bases at V and 4 bases at J, with 8 bases between the two ends. The CDR3 sequence is CASSYAGRETQYF. The CDR3 DNA reads TGTGCCAGCAGTTACGCGGGGAGAGAGACCCAGTACTTC.

The V call is TRBV4-3, the J call TRBJ1-2; weak D call: TRBD1 (5 bases). The CDR3 length is 17 residues. CDR1 LGHNA and CDR2 YSLEER come from the germline V gene. V was shortened by 0 bases and J by 1 base, with 15 bases between the two germline ends. The CDR3 protein is CASSQDRFGTVNYGYTF. CDR3 DNA sequence: TGCGCCAGCAGCCAAGATCGATTTGGGACGGTTAACTATGGCTACACCTTC.

The chain uses TRBV28 and TRBJ2-3; 12 nucleotides agree with TRBD2. This CDR3 region has 15 residues. The J segment lost 4 bases and the V segment lost 5 bases, leaving 4 bases of the junction unmatched. Germline CDR1 and CDR2: MDHEN and SYDVKM. CDR3 residues: CASSPTSGRPDTQYF. Here the CDR3 DNA reads TGTGCCAGCAGTCCAACTAGCGGGAGGCCAGATACGCAGTATTTT.

V is TRBV7-4 and J is TRBJ2-4; tentatively, D is TRBD2 (5 bases). This CDR3 spans 17 amino acids. The V end lost 1 base, the J end lost 0 bases, and 13 bases lay between the germline ends. CDR1 and CDR2 from the germline V gene are SGHVT and SQSDAQ. In DNA form, the CDR3 reads TGTGCCAGCAGCTTAGGGTACAGCGGACTAGCCAAAAACATTCAGTACTTC. Translation gives CASSLGYSGLAKNIQYF.

The V gene is TRBV5-6, the J gene TRBJ1-2; no clear D gene. CDR1 SGHDT and CDR2 YYEEEE come from the germline V gene. The CDR3 has 16 residues. Trimming stripped 2 bases from V and 2 bases from J, with 16 bases between. CDR3 in DNA: TGTGCCAGCAGCTTCGGTCAGACGTTAGCAAACTATGGCTACACCTTC. The encoded protein is CASSFGQTLANYGYTF.

The chain recombines TRBV5-1 with TRBJ2-7; 9 bases are shared with TRBD1. J was trimmed by 5 bases and V by 6 bases; bases with no gene match: 9. This CDR3 is 14 amino acids long. Germline V gives CDR1 SGHRS, CDR2 YFSETQ. CDR3 residues: CASNLRTGVDEQYF. The DNA of the CDR3 is TGCGCCAGCAACCTAAGGACAGGGGTGGACGAGCAGTACTTC. Filled out from reference TRBV5-1 and TRBJ2-7, the complete variable domain reads KAGVTQTPRYLIKTRGQQVTLSCSPISGHRSVSWYQQTPGQGLQFLFEYFSETQRNKGNFPGRFSGRQFSNSRSEMNVSTLELGDSALYLCASNLRTGVDEQYFGPGTRLTVT.

The CDR3 sequence is CASSQLLTDSGANVLTF. Here the CDR3 DNA reads TGTGCCAGCAGCCAACTTCTTACTGACTCTGGGGCCAACGTCCTGACTTTC. V usage is TRBV4-2 and J usage is TRBJ2-6; D gene unclear. The CDR3 spans 17 residues. The germline CDR1 and CDR2 sequences are LGHNA and YNFKEQ. Trimming took 2 bases from V and 0 from J, leaving 11 bases between them.

The genes are TRBV4-2 and TRBJ2-5, with 12 bases matching TRBD2. J gave up 6 bases and V 1 base, and 12 bases lay outside the gene matches. Germline assignment: CDR1 LGHNA and CDR2 YNFKEQ. CDR3 size: 18 residues. The CDR3 reads CASSQGVLAGGLGKTQYF. The CDR3 DNA reads TGTGCCAGCAGCCAAGGTGTGCTAGCGGGGGGGCTTGGAAAGACCCAGTACTTC.

This chain uses TRBV11-3 with TRBJ1-2, with D possibly matching TRBD1 (6 bases). CDR3 size: 15 residues. Germline loops: CDR1 SGHNT, CDR2 YENEEA. The V and J ends lost 3 bases and 2 bases respectively, with 13 bases between them. The CDR3 sequence is CASSLGAGGNYGYTF. CDR3 bases: TGTGCCAGCAGCTTGGGGGCAGGAGGAAACTATGGCTACACCTTC.

This chain joins TRBV11-3 and TRBJ1-6; no reliable D call. Per germline, CDR1 SGHNT and CDR2 YENEEA. Deletions cut 1 base from V and 10 bases from J, with 14 bases between. The CDR3 covers 15 residues. This CDR3 reads CASSLGSEGRSPLHF. CDR3 nucleotides: TGTGCCAGCAGCTTAGGGAGTGAAGGAAGATCACCCCTCCACTTT.

Notes on this clone: The limits of the CDR3 on the DNA are not certain, so only TCRdb's listed CDR3 is given. The J gene is TRBJ1-1, the V gene TRBV21-1; the D segment call TRBD1 is taken from the table without a DNA check. TRBV21-1 is marked as a pseudogene. The CDR3 comprises 24 residues, both ends counted. The CDR3 loop reads CASSTLDGSVVASGTGDMNTEAFF.

V is TRBV9 and J is TRBJ1-1; the D is unclear. V shed 4 bases and J shed 1 base, with 11 bases lying between them. There are 14 residues in the CDR3. Per the germline V gene, CDR1 is SGDLS and CDR2 is YYNGEE. The CDR3 DNA is TGTGCCAGCAGCTCCACACCCGCGAACACTGAAGCTTTCTTT. Translated: CASSSTPANTEAFF.

The chain links TRBV6-5 to TRBJ2-7; D is unclear. Germline CDR1 and CDR2: MNHEY and SVGAGI. V was pared by 4 bases and J by 3 bases, with 7 bases between. The CDR3 extends over 12 amino acids. CDR3 in DNA: TGTGCCAGCAGTTTGACGGGCTACGAGCAGTACGTC. As protein: CASSLTGYEQYV.

The DNA of the CDR3 is TGTGCCAGCAGTGTCGGACGGCTCCAGTACTTC. Translating gives CASSVGRLQYF. The rearrangement links TRBV28 to TRBJ2-4; D remains ambiguous. Germline V CDR1 and CDR2: MDHEN, SYDVKM. This CDR3 region has 11 residues. Trimming left V 5 bases short and J 13 bases short, with 12 bases between.

The chain combines TRBV7-9 with TRBJ1-3; D gene uncertain. The CDR3 is 15 amino acids. Germline CDR1 reads SEHNR; CDR2 reads FQNEAQ (reference sequence). V lost 5 bases, J lost 3 bases, and 14 bases lay in between. The CDR3 sequence: CASSQPQARGNTIYF. The CDR3, as DNA: TGTGCCAGCAGCCAACCGCAGGCCCGTGGAAACACCATATATTTT. Looking up the rest from reference TRBV7-9 and TRBJ1-3 gives the full variable domain: DTGVSQNPRHKITKRGQNVTFRCDPISEHNRLYWYRQTLGQGPEFLTYFQNEAQLEKSRLLSDRFSAERPKGSFSTLEIQRTEQGDSAMYLCASSQPQARGNTIYFGEGSWLTVV.

This clone was picked up many times. V usage is TRBV6-5 and J usage is TRBJ2-5, with D unresolved. The CDR3 consists of 15 residues. Trimming removed 2 bases from V and 6 bases from J, with 16 bases in between. Per the germline V gene, CDR1 is MNHEY and CDR2 is SVGAGI. The CDR3 nucleotides read TGTGCCAGCAGTTACGGGTCGGTAAGCATACAGACCCAGTACTTC. Translation gives CASSYGSVSIQTQYF.

The chain employs TRBV6-5 and TRBJ1-4; no firm D call. Between the trimmed V and J ends, which lost 7 bases and 4 bases, there was a span of 10 bases. This CDR3 is 13 amino acids long. Germline V lookup: CDR1 MNHEY, CDR2 SVGAGI. CDR3 sequence (DNA): TGTGCCAGCACCCTCGACGGTAATGAAAAACTGTTTTTT. Its protein is CASTLDGNEKLFF.

The chain joins TRBV5-1 to TRBJ2-1, with TRBD1 identical over 7 bases. V lost 0 bases and J lost 8; bases outside the gene matches: 5. Germline V gene sequence: CDR1 SGHRS, CDR2 YFSETQ. This CDR3 has 14 amino acids. In nucleotides, the CDR3 is TGCGCCAGCAGCTTGGAGACAGGGATCTATGAGCAGTTCTTC. Translated: CASSLETGIYEQFF.

The rearrangement joins TRBV9 to TRBJ1-2; possible D gene TRBD1, 5 bases. The CDR3 is made up of 15 amino acids. V lost 0 bases and J 5 bases, leaving 14 bases between the germline ends. The germline V gene has CDR1 SGDLS and CDR2 YYNGEE. The CDR3 here is CASSVVPGFSYGYTF. The CDR3 DNA follows: TGTGCCAGCAGCGTAGTGCCAGGGTTCTCTTATGGCTACACCTTC.

J is TRBJ1-5 and V is TRBV6-2 or TRBV6-3; maybe TRBD1 (5 bases). The CDR3 has 17 amino acids. Looked up from germline, CDR1 is MNHEY and CDR2 is SVGEGT. The V end was cut by 3 bases, the J end by 7 bases, with 22 bases between. The CDR3 DNA sequence: TGTGCCAGCAGTTATCTCTTGCCCCGGGACCGGGGACAGCCCCAGCATTTT. It translates to CASSYLLPRDRGQPQHF.

CDR3 residues: CASSEALGARDTEAFF. The DNA of the CDR3 is TGTGCCAGCAGTGAAGCTCTTGGGGCGCGGGACACTGAAGCTTTCTTT. The V gene is TRBV6-1, the J gene TRBJ1-1, with D tentatively TRBD1 (5 bases). CDR1 and CDR2 from the germline V gene are MNHNS and SASEGT. Trimming pared 0 bases from V and 3 bases from J, leaving 14 bases between. This CDR3 is 16 amino acids long.

The chain links TRBV7-3 to TRBJ2-3; D is possibly TRBD2 (5 bases). The germline gives CDR1 SGHTA, CDR2 FQGTGA. CDR3 size: 17 residues. Trimming shortened V by 2 bases and J by 2 bases, and 17 bases separated the two germline ends. CDR3 sequence (DNA): TGTGCCAGCAGCTTACGTTTTGAGCGGAGTACCACAGATACGCAGTATTTT. Amino acid sequence: CASSLRFERSTTDTQYF.

V and J are TRBV21-1 and TRBJ2-2; TRBD1 is the table's D call and was not checked against the DNA. TRBV21-1 is a pseudogene. There are 11 residues in the CDR3. CDR3 bases: TGTGCCACTGGGACACCCGGGGAGCTGTTTTTT. Amino acid sequence: CATGTPGELFF.